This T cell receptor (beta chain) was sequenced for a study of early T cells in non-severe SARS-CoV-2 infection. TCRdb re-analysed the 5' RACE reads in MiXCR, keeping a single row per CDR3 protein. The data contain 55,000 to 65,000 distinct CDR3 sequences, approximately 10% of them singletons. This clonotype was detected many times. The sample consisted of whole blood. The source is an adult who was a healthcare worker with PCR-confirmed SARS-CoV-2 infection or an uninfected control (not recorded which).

The CDR3 sequence: CAWTTDRGPSPLHF. The CDR3 DNA sequence: TGTGCCTGGACTACGGACAGGGGGCCATCACCCCTCCACTTT. The chain uses TRBV30 and TRBJ1-6, with 11 nucleotides matching TRBD1. The germline V gene has CDR1 GTSNPN and CDR2 SVGIG (reference sequence). The CDR3 covers 14 residues. The J segment lost 10 bases and the V segment lost 4 bases, leaving 6 bases of the junction unmatched.